The 8 T cell receptor beta chains below come from one sample, sequenced in a study of Ad26.COV2.S vaccination and SARS-CoV-2 variants. Treatment: some 20 received Ad26.COV2.S at low or high dose, single or two shots; about 5 received placebo; per-sample allocation not given. Sampling was done on day 63 after the first vaccine or placebo injection. TCRdb keeps only in-frame clones here, not all; method: immunoSEQ multiplex PCR. Of about 350,000 clones listed, about 89% are singletons. Sequences were derived from peripheral blood, sampled in a trial of Ad26.COV2.S vaccine versus placebo. All receptors derive from a person aged 18-60 years who received the Ad26.COV2.S COVID-19 vaccine or a placebo.

This clone has a single count. The chain links TRBV5-6 to TRBJ2-7; no definite D call. The CDR3 consists of 11 residues. V was clipped by 2 bases and J by 6 bases, with 6 bases between them. The germline V gene encodes CDR1 SGHDT and CDR2 YYEEEE. Here the CDR3 DNA reads TGTGCCAGCAGCTTTGGAGTCGAGCAGTACTTC. It encodes CASSFGVEQYF.

There are a few counts of this clone. The chain recombines TRBV11-2 with TRBJ1-1; 7 bases agree with TRBD1. The CDR3 is 14 residues long. Germline V gene data show CDR1 as SGHAT and CDR2 as FQNNGV. Trimming took 4 bases from V and 1 from J; bases not matched to a gene: 3. The CDR3 loop is CASSWGQTNTEAFF. The DNA of the CDR3 is TGTGCCAGCAGCTGGGGACAGACGAACACTGAAGCTTTCTTT.

In this sample, this clone turned up many times. The J gene is TRBJ1-1, the V gene TRBV6-2 or TRBV6-3, with 8 bases matching TRBD1. The CDR3 consists of 17 residues. Trimming cost V 2 bases and J 0 bases; bases outside gene matches: 8. The germline CDR1 and CDR2 sequences are MNHEY and SVGEGT. The CDR3 here is CASSYLQGDGVNTEAFF. The CDR3 bases are TGTGCCAGCAGTTACCTACAGGGGGACGGGGTGAACACTGAAGCTTTCTTT.

The genes are TRBV7-8 and TRBJ2-1; TRBD2 aligns across 13 bases. The CDR3 is 18 amino acids. The trim removed 3 bases at V and 4 bases at J, leaving 9 bases unmatched. Germline-derived CDR1 and CDR2 are SGHVS and FQNEAQ. CDR3 residues: CASSLSRTSGSSYNEQFF. CDR3 DNA sequence: TGTGCCAGCAGCTTGTCCCGGACTAGCGGGAGTTCGTACAATGAGCAGTTCTTC.

This clone was recorded only once. This sequence joins TRBV3-1 (or the pseudogene TRBV3-2) and TRBJ1-2, with 8 bases fitting TRBD1. The CDR3 covers 13 residues. Germline V lookup: CDR1 LGHDT, CDR2 YNNKEL (reference sequence). Unmatched junction bases numbered 6, after V lost 4 bases and J lost 8 bases. The CDR3 sequence is CASSLWTGQGYTF. The CDR3 DNA reads TGTGCCAGCAGCCTCTGGACAGGGCAGGGCTACACCTTC.

This clone turned up a few times. This chain links TRBV2 with TRBJ1-5, with D perhaps matching TRBD1 (5 bases). The CDR3 has 14 amino acids. The germline gives CDR1 SNHLY, CDR2 FYNNEI. The V and J ends lost 9 bases and 7 bases respectively, with 19 bases between them. In DNA form, the CDR3 reads TGTGCCAGTGGGCCCCTCAGGGAGGGGCAGCCCCAGCATTTT. This sequence encodes CASGPLREGQPQHF.

This clone was picked up one time. The V gene is TRBV24-1, the J gene TRBJ1-1, with D perhaps TRBD1 (6 bases). CDR1 and CDR2 from the germline V gene are KGHDR and SFDVKD. The CDR3 runs to 12 residues. The V end was cut by 10 bases, the J end by 8 bases, with 16 bases between. The chain's CDR3 is CATRGGAGEAFF. In nucleotides, the CDR3 is TGTGCCACAAGGGGGGGCGCAGGCGAAGCTTTCTTT.

This sequence joins TRBV7-9 and TRBJ2-5; 8 positions agree with TRBD1. J was trimmed by 2 bases and V by 5 bases; bases with no gene match: 4. Looked up from germline, CDR1 is SEHNR and CDR2 is FQNEAQ (reference sequence). CDR3 size: 14 residues. The CDR3 DNA is TGTGCCAGCAGCCCCAACAGGGGGCAAGAGACCCAGTACTTC. Translated: CASSPNRGQETQYF. The full variable domain, in which reference TRBV7-9 and TRBJ2-5 provide the parts outside the CDR3, is DTGVSQNPRHKITKRGQNVTFRCDPISEHNRLYWYRQTLGQGPEFLTYFQNEAQLEKSRLLSDRFSAERPKGSFSTLEIQRTEQGDSAMYLCASSPNRGQETQYFGPGTRLLVL.